This T cell receptor beta chain was captured by sequencing in a study of blood T cell repertoires in COVID-19. Study context: Italy, Spain and the United States were the sources of the convalescent and acute COVID-19 samples.

This clone has a single count. The CDR3 is 16 residues long. Germline CDR1 SGHRS, CDR2 YFSETQ. The ends were cut back, 0 bases at V and 0 bases at J, with 10 bases in the middle. Assay used: immunoSEQ multiplex PCR; TCRdb lists only in-frame clones, some missing. Altogether tens of thousands of clones are present, around nine tenths being singletons, with the ten largest covering 28%. Sequencing was done on a sample of peripheral blood. V is TRBV5-1 and J is TRBJ2-1, with D perhaps TRBD2 (6 bases). This receptor was taken from a woman older than 75 with acute or convalescent COVID-19. The CDR3 here is CASSLGGVGSYNEQFF. DNA of the CDR3: TGCGCCAGCAGCTTGGGCGGGGTGGGCTCCTACAATGAGCAGTTCTTC. Looking up the rest from reference TRBV5-1 and TRBJ2-1 gives the full variable domain: KAGVTQTPRYLIKTRGQQVTLSCSPISGHRSVSWYQQTPGQGLQFLFEYFSETQRNKGNFPGRFSGRQFSNSRSEMNVSTLELGDSALYLCASSLGGVGSYNEQFFGPGTRLTVL.